This is a list of T cell receptor beta chains from one sample in a study of metastatic and nonmetastatic thyroid tumors. MiXCR was used by TCRdb to re-call the PCR reads. The table includes 40,000 or so clones, 20% to 30% detected once. Sample: blood. The receptors here all came from a female donor with papillary thyroid cancer or a benign thyroid nodule (not recorded which). Some clones in this sample may be carry-over from other donors' samples. The CDR3 runs from the conserved cysteine through the conserved F or W. D genes are given only for firm matches. Clone size, where shown, is once, few, many, or a class for clones that have expanded.

clone_size	d_call	v_call	j_call	cdr3_aa	cdr3_nt
.	.	TRBV5-1	TRBJ1-1	CASSLAVGVTEAFF	TGCGCCAGCAGCTTGGCGGTGGGGGTGACTGAAGCTTTCTTT
.	.	TRBV6-1	TRBJ1-5	CASEPIPHQPQHF	TGTGCCAGCGAACCCATTCCACATCAGCCCCAGCATTTT
many	.	TRBV18	TRBJ2-2	CASSPRGLTVRTGELFF	TGTGCCAGCTCACCAAGGGGCTTAACAGTCAGGACCGGGGAGCTGTTTTTT
few	TRBD1	TRBV7-8	TRBJ2-7	CASSQGANYEQYF	TGTGCCAGCAGCCAGGGGGCGAACTACGAGCAGTACTTC
many	.	TRBV11-1	TRBJ2-1	CASSSGQSYNEQFF	TGTGCCAGCAGCTCCGGACAGTCCTACAATGAGCAGTTCTTC
few	.	TRBV27	TRBJ2-3	CASSLLGDTQYF	TGTGCCAGCAGTTTATTGGGAGATACGCAGTATTTT
.	.	TRBV9	TRBJ1-3	CASSVAGFGNTIYF	TGTGCCAGCAGCGTAGCAGGATTCGGAAATACAATATATTTT
.	.	TRBV2	TRBJ1-5	CASSEEWGNQPQHF	TGTGCCAGCAGTGAAGAATGGGGCAATCAGCCCCAGCATTTT
many	TRBD2	TRBV5-1	TRBJ2-1	CASKDSLAGVGEQFF	TGCGCCAGCAAAGATTCCCTAGCGGGAGTAGGTGAGCAGTTCTTC
.	.	TRBV20-1	TRBJ1-2	CSAIGREYGYTF	TGCAGTGCTATTGGGCGGGAGTATGGCTACACCTTC
few	TRBD1	TRBV6-1	TRBJ1-4	CASSMGQGSEKLFF	TGTGCCAGCAGTATGGGACAGGGGAGTGAAAAACTGTTTTTT
.	TRBD1	TRBV20-1	TRBJ1-6	CSAERERIRTGYNSPLHF	TGCAGTGCTGAACGGGAAAGAATTAGGACAGGCTATAATTCACCCCTCCACTTT
.	.	TRBV27	TRBJ1-1	CASSLLGIRRTEAFF	TGTGCCAGCAGTTTATTGGGAATTAGGCGCACTGAAGCTTTCTTT
.	.	TRBV9	TRBJ2-1	CASSLGCGAYNEQFF	TGTGCCAGCAGCCTAGGGTGCGGAGCCTACAATGAGCAGTTCTTC
.	.	TRBV6-1	TRBJ2-5	CASSGGRLETQYF	TGTGCCAGCTCGGGTGGGCGACTAGAGACCCAGTACTTC
few	.	TRBV6-1	TRBJ2-7	CASSLASRSYEQYF	TGTGCCAGCAGCCTAGCATCTCGCTCCTACGAGCAGTACTTC
few	.	TRBV2	TRBJ1-1	CASRTERMNTEAFF	TGTGCCAGCAGGACCGAGAGAATGAACACTGAAGCTTTCTTT
.	TRBD1	TRBV6-1	TRBJ2-3	CASSADRGPTDTQYF	TGTGCCAGCAGTGCGGACAGGGGCCCCACAGATACGCAGTATTTT
many	.	TRBV20-1	TRBJ2-1	CSALGLASHSSYNEQFF	TGCAGTGCCCTAGGCTTGGCTAGCCACAGCTCCTACAATGAGCAGTTCTTC
.	TRBD1	TRBV2	TRBJ2-5	CASSEARLRTGTGVQETQYF	TGTGCCAGCAGTGAAGCCCGATTAAGGACCGGTACAGGGGTGCAAGAGACCCAGTACTTC
medium-sized	TRBD2	TRBV24-1	TRBJ2-1	CATSDSFGRDTYNEQFF	TGTGCCACCAGTGATTCGTTCGGGAGGGACACCTACAATGAGCAGTTCTTC
.	.	TRBV6-4	TRBJ2-4	CASRRTGQAKNIQYF	TGTGCCAGCAGACGGACTGGTCAGGCCAAAAACATTCAGTACTTC
few	.	TRBV28	TRBJ1-2	CASNPRSRGGYTF	TGTGCCAGCAATCCCCGGTCCAGGGGTGGCTACACCTTC
many	.	TRBV2	TRBJ1-5	CASRGYSNQPQHF	TGTGCCAGCAGGGGATATAGCAATCAGCCCCAGCATTTT
many	.	TRBV14	TRBJ2-1	CASSQFKGGGQQQFF	TGTGCCAGCAGCCAGTTCAAGGGAGGGGGACAGCAGCAGTTCTTC
.	.	TRBV20-1	TRBJ1-2	CSALMGRDGYNF	TGCAGTGCCCTCATGGGCAGGGATGGCTACAACTTC
.	.	TRBV6-1	TRBJ1-6	CASSGPGRGSSPLHF	TGTGCCAGCAGTGGGCCAGGGCGAGGAAGTTCACCCCTCCACTTT
few	.	TRBV20-1	TRBJ2-7	CSARDWGAGAFDEQYF	TGCAGTGCTAGAGATTGGGGGGCGGGAGCATTCGACGAGCAGTACTTC
few	.	TRBV28	TRBJ1-1	CASSIKGPRTEAFF	TGTGCCAGCAGTATAAAAGGTCCGAGGACTGAGGCTTTCTTT
many	.	TRBV20-1	TRBJ2-5	CSANPVLVSKETQYF	TGCAGTGCTAACCCCGTCTTAGTGAGTAAAGAGACCCAGTACTTC
many	TRBD2	TRBV5-1	TRBJ2-7	CASSLGPSGRAVYF	TGCGCCAGCAGCTTGGGGCCTAGCGGGAGGGCCGTGTACTTC
many	.	TRBV14	TRBJ1-4	CASSQRIATNEKLFF	TGTGCCAGCAGCCAGAGAATTGCAACTAATGAAAAACTGTTTTTT
.	.	TRBV20-1	TRBJ1-2	CSASARASGGYTF	TGCAGTGCTAGCGCCAGGGCCTCCGGTGGCTACACCTTC
medium-sized	.	TRBV6-2/TRBV6-3	TRBJ1-5	CASSMGESNQPQHF	TGTGCCAGCAGTATGGGGGAGAGCAATCAGCCCCAGCATTTT
medium-sized	.	TRBV6-1	TRBJ1-1	CASSEEMNTEAFF	TGTGCCAGCAGTGAAGAGATGAACACTGAAGCTTTCTTT
.	TRBD1	TRBV5-1	TRBJ2-7	CSSSLYGQGWDEQYF	TGCTCCAGCAGCTTGTATGGACAGGGGTGGGACGAGCAGTACTTC
.	.	TRBV28	TRBJ2-3	CASSPVRAFITDTQYF	TGTGCCAGCAGTCCTGTTCGGGCGTTCATCACAGATACGCAATATTTT
.	.	TRBV11-2	TRBJ2-6	CASFGGRDSGANVLTF	TGTGCCAGCTTCGGGGGCAGGGACTCTGGGGCCAACGTCCTGACTTTC
.	TRBD2	TRBV11-1	TRBJ2-7	CASSPSTSGTLCEQYF	TGTGCCAGCAGCCCAAGTACTAGCGGGACCCTCTGCGAGCAGTACTTC
many	TRBD2	TRBV4-2	TRBJ2-2	CASSQDAGANTGELFF	TGTGCCAGCAGCCAAGATGCGGGGGCGAACACCGGGGAGCTGTTTTTT
many	TRBD1	TRBV12-3/TRBV12-4	TRBJ1-4	CASSPPTGGYEKLFF	TGTGCCAGCAGCCCACCTACAGGGGGCTATGAAAAACTGTTTTTT
many	.	TRBV7-8	TRBJ2-3	CASSQEQVTQYF	TGTGCCAGCAGCCAAGAACAGGTTACGCAGTATTTT
few	.	TRBV6-1	TRBJ2-7	CAVGRGAYEQYF	TGTGCCGTGGGCAGGGGAGCCTACGAGCAGTACTTC